The rows below give T cell receptor beta chains drawn from one sample of a study of cytomegalovirus exposure and HLA in healthy donors. This table comes from immunoSEQ multiplex PCR, and its TCRdb copy is limited to in-frame clones, with some not included. The sample lists approximately 92,000 clones; 70% to 85% were seen once. Sequenced: PBMCs. The receptors stem from a man aged 60-69 years in good health and CMV-seronegative. Each CDR3 is given with its conserved first and last residue. Each record gives: CDR3 length, V gene, J gene, clone size, D gene, CDR3 DNA, CDR3 protein. A D gene is named only where the DNA matches it firmly. Size values are once, few and many counts, or a class for expanded clones, and some rows have none.

20,TRBV2,TRBJ2-3,few,NA,TGTGCCAGCAGAGGAGTCTGGCAGGGAAAAAAGCCTTTGAGCACAGATACGCAGTATTTT,CASRGVWQGKKPLSTDTQYF
16,TRBV5-1,TRBJ2-3,NA,NA,TGCGCCAGCAGCTTGGGAGGCCACCCGCGAACAGATACGCAGTATTTT,CASSLGGHPRTDTQYF
16,TRBV15,TRBJ2-1,few,TRBD2,TGTGCCACCAGCAGAGGGCTAGCGGGCTCCTACAATGAGCAGTTCTTC,CATSRGLAGSYNEQFF
16,TRBV7-9,TRBJ2-1,NA,TRBD2,TGTGCCAGCAGCACCCTGACTAGCGGGAGGGACAATGAGCAGTTCTTC,CASSTLTSGRDNEQFF
17,TRBV5-1,TRBJ2-5,few,TRBD2,TGCGCCAGCAGCTGGGGACTAGCGGGGGGGCCTCGCGAGACCCAGTACTTC,CASSWGLAGGPRETQYF
15,TRBV19,TRBJ1-4,once,TRBD1,TGTGCCAGCCGGGCTGGGACAGGCTATAATGAAAAACTGTTTTTT,CASRAGTGYNEKLFF
15,TRBV10-3,TRBJ2-1,few,TRBD2,TGTGCCATCGGACTAGCGGGACCGGCGGGCAATGAGCAGTTCTTC,CAIGLAGPAGNEQFF
15,TRBV27,TRBJ1-1,NA,NA,TGTGCCAGCAGTTTTACGACAGGTTCCAACACTGAAGCTTTCTTT,CASSFTTGSNTEAFF
15,TRBV10-3,TRBJ2-1,NA,NA,TGTGCCATCAGTGAAGGGGTCCCCACATACAATGAGCAGTTCTTC,CAISEGVPTYNEQFF
13,TRBV15,TRBJ2-3,NA,NA,TGTGCCACCAGCAGACTATACACAGATACGCAGTATTTT,CATSRLYTDTQYF
15,TRBV11-2,TRBJ1-5,NA,NA,TGTGCCAGCAGCTTAGATGGGGGAGGGAGTGAGCCCCAGCATTTT,CASSLDGGGSEPQHF
13,TRBV28,TRBJ2-5,NA,NA,TGTGCCAGCAGTATTGGGAGCGAAGAGACCCAGTACTTC,CASSIGSEETQYF
15,TRBV6-1,TRBJ1-2,NA,TRBD1,TGTGCCAGCAGTGAAGTTCGCGGGACAGGGGTTGGCTACACCTTC,CASSEVRGTGVGYTF
14,TRBV28,TRBJ2-5,NA,TRBD2,TGTGCCAGCAATACCCTAGGACTAGCGCAGGCGTGGTACTTC,CASNTLGLAQAWYF
17,TRBV10-3,TRBJ2-1,once,TRBD2,TGTGCCATCAGTGAGTTTGGGCTAGCGGGAGCCTACAATGAGCAGTTCTTC,CAISEFGLAGAYNEQFF
15,TRBV5-4,TRBJ2-6,once,TRBD2,TGTGCCAGCACCCTCGGGGGGGTTGGGGCCAACGTCCTGACTTTC,CASTLGGVGANVLTF
13,TRBV9,TRBJ2-2,NA,NA,TGTGCCAGCAGCGTAGTGGAGGCCGGGGAGCTGTTTTTT,CASSVVEAGELFF
16,TRBV5-1,TRBJ2-6,NA,NA,TGCGCCAGCTCCGAACAAGGGGGCTCTGGGGCCAACGTCCTGACTTTC,CASSEQGGSGANVLTF
15,TRBV2,TRBJ2-2,NA,TRBD2,TGTGCCAGCAGTGAAGCCCGACTAGCTTCCGGGGAGCTGTTTTTT,CASSEARLASGELFF
16,TRBV18,TRBJ2-1,NA,TRBD2,TGTGCCAGCTCACCACAATTAAGCGGGAGTAGTAATGAGCAGTTCTTC,CASSPQLSGSSNEQFF
15,TRBV5-1,TRBJ2-3,few,NA,TGCGCCAGCAGCCTACAGACCCCCTCCACAGATACGCAGTATTTT,CASSLQTPSTDTQYF
14,TRBV30,TRBJ1-3,NA,TRBD1,TGTGCCTGGAGGGGCAGGGGGACTGGAAACACCATATATTTT,CAWRGRGTGNTIYF
15,TRBV7-2,TRBJ2-3,NA,TRBD2,TGTGCCAGCAGCTTAGCAGCGGGGGGGCGTAATACGCAGTATTTT,CASSLAAGGRNTQYF
14,TRBV6-6,TRBJ1-5,few,TRBD1,TGTGCCAGCAGTCGACAGGGAACCGCTCAGCCCCAGCATTTT,CASSRQGTAQPQHF
17,TRBV14,TRBJ1-4,NA,TRBD1,TGTGCCAGCAGCCAAGGGGCGACAGGGGGCCCGAATGAAAAACTGTTTTTT,CASSQGATGGPNEKLFF
15,TRBV6-1,TRBJ2-1,few,TRBD2,TGTGCCATGACTCTAGCGGGAGGGCCCTGGGATGAGCAGTTCTTC,CAMTLAGGPWDEQFF
15,TRBV19,TRBJ1-2,NA,TRBD1,TGTGCCAGTAGTATAGGATCAGGGGGCGTCTATGGCTACACCTTC,CASSIGSGGVYGYTF
14,TRBV29-1,TRBJ2-7,NA,TRBD1,TGCAGCGTTGAAGGGACAGGGGGCATGGGCGAGCAGTACTTC,CSVEGTGGMGEQYF
16,TRBV5-5,TRBJ1-1,NA,NA,TGTGCCAGCAGCTTGGGAGGTGGGCGGGTGGAGACTGAAGCTTTCTTT,CASSLGGGRVETEAFF
13,TRBV14,TRBJ1-4,once,NA,TGTGCCAGCAGCCAAAATACGGGAGAAAAACTGTTTTTT,CASSQNTGEKLFF
15,TRBV6-1,TRBJ2-1,few,TRBD1,TGTGCCAGCAGTCGGGACAGGGTATCCCTCAATGAGCAGTTCTTC,CASSRDRVSLNEQFF
15,TRBV5-5,TRBJ2-7,NA,TRBD1,TGTGCCAGCAGCCTCGGACAGGGGGAATGGTACGAGCAGTACTTC,CASSLGQGEWYEQYF
13,TRBV29-1,TRBJ2-7,few,NA,TGCAGCGTTGCTCCGACAGGATCGGACGAGCAGTACTTC,CSVAPTGSDEQYF
17,TRBV4-2,TRBJ2-1,NA,TRBD2,TGTGCCAGCAGCCAACGCCTAGCGGTTGTTGGGTTGGGGGAGCAGTTCTTC,CASSQRLAVVGLGEQFF
13,TRBV19,TRBJ1-5,NA,NA,TGTGCCAGTACAAGACGGGGCAATCAGCCCCAGCATTTT,CASTRRGNQPQHF
16,TRBV7-2,TRBJ1-2,few,TRBD1,TGTGCCAGCAGCTTAGGGCCGGGACAGCAACCAGATGGCTACACCTTC,CASSLGPGQQPDGYTF
14,TRBV7-6,TRBJ2-5,NA,TRBD2,TGTGCCAGCAGTCGACTAGCGGGAGAAGAGACCCAGTACTTC,CASSRLAGEETQYF
12,TRBV10-3,TRBJ2-1,NA,NA,TGTGCCATCAGCGGGGGTTACAATGAGCAGTTCTTC,CAISGGYNEQFF
12,TRBV28,TRBJ2-3,NA,TRBD2,TGCCTAGCGGGAGCTAGCACAGATACGCAGTATTTT,CLAGASTDTQYF
16,TRBV5-1,TRBJ2-5,NA,TRBD2,TGCGCCAGCAGCGAGGTCGGGGGGGCTGGAGGGGAGACCCAGTACTTC,CASSEVGGAGGETQYF
15,TRBV28,TRBJ2-5,NA,NA,TGTGCCAGCAGTTCCCCCCGGGGAGGCCAAGAGACCCAGTACTTC,CASSSPRGGQETQYF
17,TRBV7-7,TRBJ2-2,NA,NA,TGTGCCAGCAGCTCCTCAACAGGGTTCGCGAACACCGGGGAGCTGTTTTTT,CASSSSTGFANTGELFF
16,TRBV4-2,TRBJ2-7,NA,NA,TGTGCCAGCAGCCAAGATCTATCAGGTTCACTCTACGAGCAGTACTTC,CASSQDLSGSLYEQYF
15,TRBV30,TRBJ1-6,NA,NA,TGTGCCTGGACGCAGCTGGGGACTAATAATTCACCCCTCCACTTT,CAWTQLGTNNSPLHF
15,TRBV30,TRBJ1-4,NA,NA,TGTGCCTGGAGTGTCGGGGCAGGGCGGGACGAAAAACTGTTTTTT,CAWSVGAGRDEKLFF
16,TRBV4-2,TRBJ2-7,NA,TRBD2,TGTGCCAGCAGCCAAGATCTAACTAGCGGGAGATACGAGCAGTACTTC,CASSQDLTSGRYEQYF
15,TRBV29-1,TRBJ2-7,NA,TRBD1,TGCAGCGTTCAACTACCACAGGGGGCTGGGAACGAGCAGTACTTC,CSVQLPQGAGNEQYF
15,TRBV5-5,TRBJ1-2,once,TRBD1,TGTGCCAGCAGCTTGGGGGACAGGGGCATCTATGGCTACACCTTC,CASSLGDRGIYGYTF
16,TRBV4-3,TRBJ2-3,NA,TRBD1,TGCGCCAGCAGCCAAGGCGCAGGGGGTACCATGGATACGCAGTATTTT,CASSQGAGGTMDTQYF
13,TRBV2,TRBJ1-5,NA,TRBD1,TGTGCCAGCAGCGTCAGGGGGAAGGAGCCCCAGCATTTT,CASSVRGKEPQHF
15,TRBV6-5,TRBJ2-2,NA,TRBD1,TGTGCCAGCAGGCGGACAGGGCGGTGGACCGGGGAGCTGTTTTTT,CASRRTGRWTGELFF
14,TRBV5-8,TRBJ1-4,NA,TRBD1,TGTGCCAGCAGCGATACAGGGGGCGTTGAAAAACTGTTTTTT,CASSDTGGVEKLFF
17,TRBV7-2,TRBJ2-3,once,TRBD1,TGTGCCAGCAGCTTAGGAACAGGGGCAGTTGCCACAGATACGCAGTATTTT,CASSLGTGAVATDTQYF
13,TRBV5-1,TRBJ1-5,once,NA,TGCGCCAGCAGCTCCCGTTCAGGTCAGCCCCAGCATTTT,CASSSRSGQPQHF
14,TRBV7-8,TRBJ1-3,NA,NA,TGTGCCAGCAGCCCCGGGGGGGCTGGAAACACCATATATTTT,CASSPGGAGNTIYF